The 5 T cell receptor beta chains below were found in one sample sequenced in a study of shared clonotypes between healthy human individuals. Naive CD8 cells comprised CD45RO-negative, CCR7-positively selected cells, excluding terminally differentiated effector memory CD45RA+ cells. The table came from immunoSEQ multiplex PCR; TCRdb's copy has only in-frame clones and leaves some out. The data contain about 800,000 clones, around 96% of them singletons. Sequencing was carried out using naive CD8+ T cells sorted from blood. The receptors here all came from a man between 25 and 39 years old in good health.

The chain links TRBV14 to TRBJ2-1; D unresolved. This CDR3 is 17 amino acids long. V gave up 0 bases and J gave up 0 bases, with 12 bases separating them. Germline V gene data show CDR1 as SGHDN and CDR2 as FVKESK. CDR3 coding DNA: TGTGCCAGCAGCCAAGAGGCGGCCTGGAACTCCTACAATGAGCAGTTCTTC. Protein sequence: CASSQEAAWNSYNEQFF. Full variable domain (outside the CDR3, taken from reference TRBV14 and TRBJ2-1): EAGVTQFPSHSVIEKGQTVTLRCDPISGHDNLYWYRRVMGKEIKFLLHFVKESKQDESGMPNNRFLAERTGGTYSTLKVQPAELEDSGVYFCASSQEAAWNSYNEQFFGPGTRLTVL.

This chain links TRBV7-9 with TRBJ2-7; 11 bases fit TRBD2. CDR3 size: 15 residues. Looked up from germline, CDR1 is SEHNR and CDR2 is FQNEAQ (reference sequence). Trimming took 4 bases from V and 5 from J; bases not matched to a gene: 7. CDR3 sequence reads: CASSSKTSGNNEQYF. The CDR3, as DNA: TGTGCCAGCAGCTCCAAGACTAGCGGGAACAACGAGCAGTACTTC.

This rearrangement joins TRBV5-8 to TRBJ2-7; D is unresolved. The V and J ends lost 4 bases and 0 bases respectively, with 17 bases between them. The CDR3 is 16 amino acids. Germline assignment: CDR1 SGHTS and CDR2 YDEGEE. CDR3 loop: CASSPGPLTSSYEQYF. The CDR3 DNA is TGTGCCAGCAGCCCAGGACCGCTAACGAGCTCCTACGAGCAGTACTTC.

The chain joins TRBV14 to TRBJ2-7; 7 bases line up with TRBD1. The CDR3 has 16 amino acids. V lost 5 bases to trimming and J lost 2 bases; unmatched junction nucleotides: 12. The germline V gene encodes CDR1 SGHDN and CDR2 FVKESK. The CDR3 DNA is TGTGCCAGCAGCTCCCATCAGACAGGGAAACCCTACGAGCAGTACTTC. It encodes CASSSHQTGKPYEQYF.

The rearrangement joins TRBV2 to TRBJ2-5, with TRBD2 matching over 9 bases. J lost 2 bases, V lost 8 bases, and 15 bases had no gene match. The CDR3 is 17 amino acids. The germline gives CDR1 SNHLY, CDR2 FYNNEI. The DNA of the CDR3 is TGTGCCAGCCATGGCAGGCTAGCGGGAAAGGGGCAAGAGACCCAGTACTTC. Its protein product is CASHGRLAGKGQETQYF.